This is a list of T cell receptor beta chains from one sample in a study of blood T cell repertoires in COVID-19. Using immunoSEQ multiplex PCR, the repertoire was profiled, and TCRdb retains in-frame clones only, with some absent. This sample yields about 120,000 clones, of which 79% are seen a single time; about 40% belongs to the top ten. Source material: peripheral blood. The receptors stem from a man between 35 and 55 years old with active or convalescent COVID-19. Both conserved end residues are part of each CDR3. Fields, in order: CDR3 DNA, CDR3 protein, CDR3 length, J gene, D gene, clone size, V gene. A D gene is named only where the DNA matches it firmly. Where a row states a size, it is once, few, many or the class of an expanded clone; other rows omit it.

CDR3nt: TGTGCCTGGAGTGGAGCCTACAATGAGCAGTTCTTC
CDR3aa: CAWSGAYNEQFF
len: 12
j_gene: TRBJ2-1
d_gene: -
abundance: -
v_gene: TRBV30

CDR3nt: TGTGCCACCAGTGATGGGGGACTAGTAGATACGCAGTATTTT
CDR3aa: CATSDGGLVDTQYF
len: 14
j_gene: TRBJ2-3
d_gene: TRBD2
abundance: once
v_gene: TRBV24-1

CDR3nt: TGCGCCAGCAGCCAAGAACCCGACACCGCCTCCGAGCAGTACTTC
CDR3aa: CASSQEPDTASEQYF
len: 15
j_gene: TRBJ2-7
d_gene: -
abundance: -
v_gene: TRBV4-1

CDR3nt: TGTGCCAGCTCCGGGAGGGATAGCAATCAGCCCCAGCATTTT
CDR3aa: CASSGRDSNQPQHF
len: 14
j_gene: TRBJ1-5
d_gene: -
abundance: -
v_gene: TRBV28

CDR3nt: TGTGCCAGCAGCCAAGTGGAGTCGGGACACGCAGGAAGGGAAAAACTGTTTTTT
CDR3aa: CASSQVESGHAGREKLFF
len: 18
j_gene: TRBJ1-4
d_gene: -
abundance: few
v_gene: TRBV3-1/TRBV3-2

CDR3nt: TGTGCCAGCAGCCGGGGGGGAGGCGAAAAACTGTTTTTT
CDR3aa: CASSRGGGEKLFF
len: 13
j_gene: TRBJ1-4
d_gene: -
abundance: many
v_gene: TRBV13

CDR3nt: TGCGCCAGCAGCCCGGGACGGATTCAGGGGGAGCAGTACTTC
CDR3aa: CASSPGRIQGEQYF
len: 14
j_gene: TRBJ2-7
d_gene: -
abundance: -
v_gene: TRBV5-1

CDR3nt: TGCGCCAGCAGCCAAGGTCCGCAGGGAGGAAACACCATATATTTT
CDR3aa: CASSQGPQGGNTIYF
len: 15
j_gene: TRBJ1-3
d_gene: -
abundance: -
v_gene: TRBV4-1

CDR3nt: TGTGCCAGCAGCTTGGGTAGCGGGGACTTTTATGAGCAGTTCTTC
CDR3aa: CASSLGSGDFYEQFF
len: 15
j_gene: TRBJ2-1
d_gene: TRBD2
abundance: -
v_gene: TRBV5-4

CDR3nt: TGTGCCAGCAGTGAATTTGGCAGGGATAGTGATGGCTACACCTTC
CDR3aa: CASSEFGRDSDGYTF
len: 15
j_gene: TRBJ1-2
d_gene: -
abundance: -
v_gene: TRBV25-1

CDR3nt: TGTGCCAGCAGTTTCCCGGGAGGGAAAGCTTTCTTT
CDR3aa: CASSFPGGKAFF
len: 12
j_gene: TRBJ1-1
d_gene: -
abundance: -
v_gene: TRBV12-3/TRBV12-4

CDR3nt: TGTGCCAGCAGGCAGGGGGTAGTCACTGAAGCTTTCTTT
CDR3aa: CASRQGVVTEAFF
len: 13
j_gene: TRBJ1-1
d_gene: TRBD1
abundance: -
v_gene: TRBV27

CDR3nt: TGTGCCAGCTCACCTACCTTGACAGTTGGGTCGAATGAAAAACTGTTTTTT
CDR3aa: CASSPTLTVGSNEKLFF
len: 17
j_gene: TRBJ1-4
d_gene: -
abundance: once
v_gene: TRBV18

CDR3nt: TGTGCCAGCAGCTCTGGGGGGGCTTCGAACACTGAAGCTTTCTTT
CDR3aa: CASSSGGASNTEAFF
len: 15
j_gene: TRBJ1-1
d_gene: -
abundance: -
v_gene: TRBV11-3

CDR3nt: TGTGCCAGCTCATCGGCAGGGTCGCCGGAGACCCAGTACTTC
CDR3aa: CASSSAGSPETQYF
len: 14
j_gene: TRBJ2-5
d_gene: -
abundance: -
v_gene: TRBV6-5

CDR3nt: TGTGCCAGTAGTATAGTTTCAGGCAATGAGCAGTTCTTC
CDR3aa: CASSIVSGNEQFF
len: 13
j_gene: TRBJ2-1
d_gene: -
abundance: -
v_gene: TRBV19

CDR3nt: TGTGCCAGCAGCGCTGGGACTTCAAGTTCACCCCTCCACTTT
CDR3aa: CASSAGTSSSPLHF
len: 14
j_gene: TRBJ1-6
d_gene: -
abundance: once
v_gene: TRBV5-6

CDR3nt: TGTGCCAGCAGCCAACTTGGACAGGGCTCCTACAATGAGCAGTTCTTC
CDR3aa: CASSQLGQGSYNEQFF
len: 16
j_gene: TRBJ2-1
d_gene: TRBD1
abundance: -
v_gene: TRBV14

CDR3nt: TGTGCCAGCACTGGGGACAGACGCACTGAAGCTTTCTTT
CDR3aa: CASTGDRRTEAFF
len: 13
j_gene: TRBJ1-1
d_gene: TRBD1
abundance: -
v_gene: TRBV2

CDR3nt: TGTGCCACCAGTGAGTACACAGGGGGCTTAGATACGCAGTATTTT
CDR3aa: CATSEYTGGLDTQYF
len: 15
j_gene: TRBJ2-3
d_gene: TRBD1
abundance: few
v_gene: TRBV24-1

CDR3nt: TGCAGCGTTTCGGGAGGGTGGACCGGGGAGCTGTTTTTT
CDR3aa: CSVSGGWTGELFF
len: 13
j_gene: TRBJ2-2
d_gene: TRBD2
abundance: -
v_gene: TRBV29-1

CDR3nt: TGCAGCGCAGCAAGGACAGGGCCCACCTACGAGCAGTACTTC
CDR3aa: CSAARTGPTYEQYF
len: 14
j_gene: TRBJ2-7
d_gene: TRBD1
abundance: -
v_gene: TRBV29-1

CDR3nt: TGCGCCAGCAGCTTGACAGGGACGGAGACCCAGTACTTC
CDR3aa: CASSLTGTETQYF
len: 13
j_gene: TRBJ2-5
d_gene: -
abundance: -
v_gene: TRBV5-1

CDR3nt: TGTGCCTGGAGTGTACGGGACACTTACTCCTACGAGCAGTACTTC
CDR3aa: CAWSVRDTYSYEQYF
len: 15
j_gene: TRBJ2-7
d_gene: -
abundance: -
v_gene: TRBV30

CDR3nt: TGTGCCAGCTGGCTAGCGGGTACCTACAATGAGCAGTTCTTC
CDR3aa: CASWLAGTYNEQFF
len: 14
j_gene: TRBJ2-1
d_gene: TRBD2
abundance: -
v_gene: TRBV7-9

CDR3nt: TGTGCCTCCGGCGGGACAGTGAACACCGGGGAGCTGTTTTTT
CDR3aa: CASGGTVNTGELFF
len: 14
j_gene: TRBJ2-2
d_gene: -
abundance: -
v_gene: TRBV30

CDR3nt: TGCGCCAGCAGCTTGGTAGGGGCAGGAGATACGCAGTATTTT
CDR3aa: CASSLVGAGDTQYF
len: 14
j_gene: TRBJ2-3
d_gene: -
abundance: -
v_gene: TRBV5-1

CDR3nt: TGTGCCATGCAGCGGGAGTCCTACAATGAGCAGTTCTTC
CDR3aa: CAMQRESYNEQFF
len: 13
j_gene: TRBJ2-1
d_gene: TRBD2
abundance: once
v_gene: TRBV10-3

CDR3nt: TGTGCCACCAGCTTGAGCGGGATGAACACTGAAGCTTTCTTT
CDR3aa: CATSLSGMNTEAFF
len: 14
j_gene: TRBJ1-1
d_gene: -
abundance: -
v_gene: TRBV15

CDR3nt: TGTGCCAGCAGTGAAAGTGCAGGGGGCTCCTATGGCTACACCTTC
CDR3aa: CASSESAGGSYGYTF
len: 15
j_gene: TRBJ1-2
d_gene: TRBD1
abundance: once
v_gene: TRBV2

CDR3nt: TGTGCCAGCAGTGAAGCTGGCAGGGCATGGGGGCAGTACTTC
CDR3aa: CASSEAGRAWGQYF
len: 14
j_gene: TRBJ2-7
d_gene: -
abundance: -
v_gene: TRBV6-1

CDR3nt: TGTGCCAGCAGCCTAGGGGCTCGGACTGAAGCTTTCTTT
CDR3aa: CASSLGARTEAFF
len: 13
j_gene: TRBJ1-1
d_gene: -
abundance: -
v_gene: TRBV14

CDR3nt: TGTGCCACCGACACTCCCGCCGGGGAGCTGTTTTTT
CDR3aa: CATDTPAGELFF
len: 12
j_gene: TRBJ2-2
d_gene: -
abundance: once
v_gene: TRBV24-1

CDR3nt: TGTGCCAGCAGTTACTATTCGGGACAGAAAAACATTCAGTACTTC
CDR3aa: CASSYYSGQKNIQYF
len: 15
j_gene: TRBJ2-4
d_gene: TRBD1
abundance: -
v_gene: TRBV6-5

CDR3nt: TGCGCCAGCAGCTTGGGGGCTAGCGGGAGGGCCTACAATGAGCAGTTCTTC
CDR3aa: CASSLGASGRAYNEQFF
len: 17
j_gene: TRBJ2-1
d_gene: TRBD2
abundance: -
v_gene: TRBV5-1

CDR3nt: TGTGCCAGCAGTCACACCCACGGCAATCAGCCCCAGCATTTT
CDR3aa: CASSHTHGNQPQHF
len: 14
j_gene: TRBJ1-5
d_gene: -
abundance: -
v_gene: TRBV6-4

CDR3nt: TGTGCCAGCACTATTGGTCCAGGGATGAGCTCTGGGGCCAACGTCCTGACTTTC
CDR3aa: CASTIGPGMSSGANVLTF
len: 18
j_gene: TRBJ2-6
d_gene: -
abundance: -
v_gene: TRBV27

CDR3nt: TGTGCCAGCAGCTTAGGTCTGGTTTTGGGGCCCCAGGGCACTGAAGCTTTCTTT
CDR3aa: CASSLGLVLGPQGTEAFF
len: 18
j_gene: TRBJ1-1
d_gene: -
abundance: -
v_gene: TRBV11-2

CDR3nt: TGCGCCAGCAGCTGGGACAGGGGAGAGACCCAGTACTTC
CDR3aa: CASSWDRGETQYF
len: 13
j_gene: TRBJ2-5
d_gene: TRBD1
abundance: few
v_gene: TRBV5-1